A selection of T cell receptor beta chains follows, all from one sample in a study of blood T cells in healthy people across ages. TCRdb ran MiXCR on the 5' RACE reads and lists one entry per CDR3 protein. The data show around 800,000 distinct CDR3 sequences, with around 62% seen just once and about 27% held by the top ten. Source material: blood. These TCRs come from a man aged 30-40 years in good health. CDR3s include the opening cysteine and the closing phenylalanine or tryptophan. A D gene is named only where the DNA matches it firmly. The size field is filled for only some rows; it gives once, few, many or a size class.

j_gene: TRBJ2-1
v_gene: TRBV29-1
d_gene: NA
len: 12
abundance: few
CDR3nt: TGCAGCGTTGCGGGGGATTACAATGAGCAGTTCTTC
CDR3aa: CSVAGDYNEQFF

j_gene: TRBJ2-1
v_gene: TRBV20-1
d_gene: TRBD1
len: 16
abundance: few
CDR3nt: TGCAGTGCTAACCCGGACGATGACAGGGGGCTGAATGAGCAGTTCTTC
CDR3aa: CSANPDDDRGLNEQFF

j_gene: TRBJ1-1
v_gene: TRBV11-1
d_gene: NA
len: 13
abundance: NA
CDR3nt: TGTGCCAGCAGCTTTGAAATGAACACTGAAGCTTTCTTT
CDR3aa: CASSFEMNTEAFF

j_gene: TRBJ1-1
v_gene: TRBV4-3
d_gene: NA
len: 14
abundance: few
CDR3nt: TGCGCCAGCAGTCAGGGAATCCGGGGGACTGAAGCTTTCTTT
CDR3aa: CASSQGIRGTEAFF

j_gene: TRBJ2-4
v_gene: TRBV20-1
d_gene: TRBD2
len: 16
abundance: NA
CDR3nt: TGCAGTGCTAGTTTGGGCGGGGGGGAAGCCAAAAACATTCAGTACTTC
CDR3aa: CSASLGGGEAKNIQYF

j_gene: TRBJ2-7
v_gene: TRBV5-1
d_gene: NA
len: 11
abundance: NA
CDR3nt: TGCGCCAGCACATGGGGCTACGAGCAGTACTTC
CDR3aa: CASTWGYEQYF

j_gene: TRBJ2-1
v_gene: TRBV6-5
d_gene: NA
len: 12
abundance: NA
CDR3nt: TGTGCCAGCAGCCCACCGGAGGGGGGGCAGTTCTTC
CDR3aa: CASSPPEGGQFF

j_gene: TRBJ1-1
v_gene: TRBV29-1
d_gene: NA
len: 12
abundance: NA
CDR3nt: TGCAGCGGACGACATAGCGACAGAGAAGCTTTCTTT
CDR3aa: CSGRHSDREAFF

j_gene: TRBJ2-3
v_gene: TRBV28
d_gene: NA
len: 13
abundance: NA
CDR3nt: TGTGCCAGCAGTACCCACTCTGGTGCTACGCAGTATTTT
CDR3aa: CASSTHSGATQYF

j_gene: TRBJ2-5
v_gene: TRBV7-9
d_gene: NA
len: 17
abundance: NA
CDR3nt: TGTGCCAGCAGACCCGGTTCTGGGGGTATCACCCAAGAGACCCAGTACTTC
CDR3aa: CASRPGSGGITQETQYF

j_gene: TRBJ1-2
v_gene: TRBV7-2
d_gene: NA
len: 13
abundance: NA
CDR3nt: TGTGCCAGCAGCCGACAGGTGATAAATGGCTACACCTTC
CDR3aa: CASSRQVINGYTF

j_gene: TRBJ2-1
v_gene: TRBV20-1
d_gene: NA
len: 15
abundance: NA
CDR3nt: TGCAGTGCCCTCCCGGTTCGGGGGACGAACAATGAGCAGTTCTTC
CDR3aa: CSALPVRGTNNEQFF

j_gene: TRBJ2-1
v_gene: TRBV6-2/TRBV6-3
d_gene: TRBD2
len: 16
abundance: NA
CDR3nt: TGTGCCAGCAGTTACCGAGAAGAGCGGGGAGACAATGAGCAGTTCTTC
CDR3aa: CASSYREERGDNEQFF

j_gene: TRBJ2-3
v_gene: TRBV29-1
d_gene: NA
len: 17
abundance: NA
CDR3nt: TGCAGCGTTGACCCCCGGGAGAAGGGGGCCAGCACAGATACGCAGTATTTT
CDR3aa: CSVDPREKGASTDTQYF

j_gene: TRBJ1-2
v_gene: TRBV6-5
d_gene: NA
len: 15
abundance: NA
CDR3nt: TGTGCCAGCAGTTACAACAGGGCGCCCCACTATGGCTACACCTTC
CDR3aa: CASSYNRAPHYGYTF

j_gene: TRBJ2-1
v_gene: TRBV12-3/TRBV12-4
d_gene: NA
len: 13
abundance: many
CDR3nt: TGTGCCAGCAGCTTAACAGGGTACAATGAGCAGTTCTTC
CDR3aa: CASSLTGYNEQFF

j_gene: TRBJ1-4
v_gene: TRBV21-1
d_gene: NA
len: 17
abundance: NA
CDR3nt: TGTGCCAGCAGCACAACAGGGTTTGGGGCAACTAATGAAAAACTGTTTTTT
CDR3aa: CASSTTGFGATNEKLFF

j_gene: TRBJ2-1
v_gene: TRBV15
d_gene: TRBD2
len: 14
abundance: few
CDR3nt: TGTGCCACAAAAGAGACTAGCGACTACAATGAGCAGTTCTTC
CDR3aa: CATKETSDYNEQFF

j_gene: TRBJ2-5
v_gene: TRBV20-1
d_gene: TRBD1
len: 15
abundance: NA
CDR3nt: TGCAGTGCTACGGGACAGGCTCCTAGCAGGGAGACCCAGTACTTC
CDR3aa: CSATGQAPSRETQYF

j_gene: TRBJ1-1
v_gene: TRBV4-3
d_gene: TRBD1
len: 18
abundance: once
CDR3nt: TGCGCCAGCAGCCAAGACCGTGGCAGGGGGGCCCCTGTAACTGAAGCTTTCTTT
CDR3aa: CASSQDRGRGAPVTEAFF

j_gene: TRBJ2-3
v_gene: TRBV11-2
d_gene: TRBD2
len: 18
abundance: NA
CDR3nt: TGTGCCAGCTCGCCTGAGGGGGCTAGCGGGGGACGGGGAGATACGCAGTATTTT
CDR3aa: CASSPEGASGGRGDTQYF

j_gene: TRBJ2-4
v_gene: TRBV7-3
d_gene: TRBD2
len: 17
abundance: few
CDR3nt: TGTGCCAGCAGCCCAGCCGGACTAGCGGGGACCAAAAACATTCAGTACTTC
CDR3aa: CASSPAGLAGTKNIQYF

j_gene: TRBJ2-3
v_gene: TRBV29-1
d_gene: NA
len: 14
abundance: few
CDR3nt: TGCAGCGTTGAAGCAGGGGTGAGAGCAGATACGCAGTATTTT
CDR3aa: CSVEAGVRADTQYF

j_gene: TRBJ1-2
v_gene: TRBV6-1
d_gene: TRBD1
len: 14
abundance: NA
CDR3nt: TGTGCCAGCAGAATAAGGGGGCGAGGCTATGGCTACACCTTC
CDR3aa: CASRIRGRGYGYTF

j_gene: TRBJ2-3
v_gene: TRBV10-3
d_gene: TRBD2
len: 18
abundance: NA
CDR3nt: TGTGCCATCAGACCTTCCGGACTAGCGGGGGGGGGCACAGATACGCAGTATTTT
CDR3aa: CAIRPSGLAGGGTDTQYF

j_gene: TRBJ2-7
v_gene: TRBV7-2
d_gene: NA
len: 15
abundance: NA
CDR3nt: TGTGACAGCAGCTTTGGGGTAGGGGTTCCCTACGAGCAGTACTTC
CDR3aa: CDSSFGVGVPYEQYF

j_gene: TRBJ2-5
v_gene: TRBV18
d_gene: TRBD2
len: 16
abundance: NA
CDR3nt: TGCGCCAGCTCACGGGCTAGCGGGGAACTGCAAGAGACCCAGTACTTC
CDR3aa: CASSRASGELQETQYF

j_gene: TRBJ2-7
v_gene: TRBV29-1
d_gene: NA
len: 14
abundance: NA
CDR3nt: TGCAGCGCAACCCGAGGGCTCTCCTCCTACGAGCAGTACTTC
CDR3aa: CSATRGLSSYEQYF

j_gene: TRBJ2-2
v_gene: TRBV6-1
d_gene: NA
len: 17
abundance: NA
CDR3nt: TGTGCCAGCAGTGAAATATCGGGGGCAGGCAACACCGGGGAGCTGTTTTTT
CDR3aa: CASSEISGAGNTGELFF

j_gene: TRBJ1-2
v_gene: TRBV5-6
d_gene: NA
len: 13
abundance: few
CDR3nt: TGTGCCGGAGGAAGCTTTACTAACTATGGCTACACCTTC
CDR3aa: CAGGSFTNYGYTF

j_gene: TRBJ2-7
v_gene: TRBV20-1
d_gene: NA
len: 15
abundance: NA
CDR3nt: TGCAGTGCTAGAGTCCTCGCCAAGGGGTCCTACGAGCAGTACTTC
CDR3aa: CSARVLAKGSYEQYF

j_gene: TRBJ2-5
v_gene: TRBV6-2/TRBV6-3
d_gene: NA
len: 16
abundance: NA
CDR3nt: TGTGCCAGCAGTTACGCGATCCGGGACACCCAAGAGACCCAGTACTTC
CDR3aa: CASSYAIRDTQETQYF

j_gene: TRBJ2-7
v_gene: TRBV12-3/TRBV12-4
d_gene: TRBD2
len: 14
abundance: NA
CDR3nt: TGTGCCAGCAGCATAGCGGGGGGCCCCTACGAGCAGTACTTC
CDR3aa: CASSIAGGPYEQYF

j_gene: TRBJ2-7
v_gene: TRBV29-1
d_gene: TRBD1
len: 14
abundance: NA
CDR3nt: TGCAGCGTCGAAGGGACAGGTGCCGGGTACGAGCAGTACTTC
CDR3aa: CSVEGTGAGYEQYF

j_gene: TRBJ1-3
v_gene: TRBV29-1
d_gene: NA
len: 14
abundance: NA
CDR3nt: TGCAGCGTCGAGTTGGGGAACTCTGGAAACACCATATATTTT
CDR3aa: CSVELGNSGNTIYF

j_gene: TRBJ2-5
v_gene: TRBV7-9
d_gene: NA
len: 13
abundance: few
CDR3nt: TGTGCCAGCACCCTGGGACACCCCGAGACCCAGTACTTC
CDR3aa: CASTLGHPETQYF

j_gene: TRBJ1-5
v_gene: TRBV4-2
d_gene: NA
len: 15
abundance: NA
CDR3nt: TGTGCCAGCAGCCAAGGGGCAGCTAGCAATCAGCCCCAGCATTTT
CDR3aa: CASSQGAASNQPQHF

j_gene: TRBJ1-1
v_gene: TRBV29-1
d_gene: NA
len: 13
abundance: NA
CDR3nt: TGCAGCGTTCTTCAGGGAGGTAGCGCTGAAGCTTTCTTT
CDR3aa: CSVLQGGSAEAFF

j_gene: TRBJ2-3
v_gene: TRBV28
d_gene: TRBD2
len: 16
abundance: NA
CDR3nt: TGTGCCAGCAGTTTTCAGCTAGCGGGCTACACAGATACGCAGTATTTT
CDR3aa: CASSFQLAGYTDTQYF

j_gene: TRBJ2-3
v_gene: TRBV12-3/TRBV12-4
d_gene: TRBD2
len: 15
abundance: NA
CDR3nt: TGTGCCAGCAGTTTCGGTAGCGGGAGCACAGATACGCAGTATTTT
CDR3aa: CASSFGSGSTDTQYF

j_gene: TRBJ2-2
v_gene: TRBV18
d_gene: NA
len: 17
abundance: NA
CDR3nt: TGTGCCAGCTCACAAGTTTTCGCGGGCTCGAACACCGGGGAGCTGTTTTTT
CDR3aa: CASSQVFAGSNTGELFF

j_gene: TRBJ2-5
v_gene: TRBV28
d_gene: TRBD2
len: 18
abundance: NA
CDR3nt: TGTGCCAGCAGTTTATTCGGGCTAGCGGGGGGCATTCAAGAGACCCAGTACTTC
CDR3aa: CASSLFGLAGGIQETQYF

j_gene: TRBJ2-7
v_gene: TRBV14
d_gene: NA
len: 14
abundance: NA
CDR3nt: TGTGCCAGCAGCCCCGGGGAAGGTACCTACGAGCAGTACTTC
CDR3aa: CASSPGEGTYEQYF

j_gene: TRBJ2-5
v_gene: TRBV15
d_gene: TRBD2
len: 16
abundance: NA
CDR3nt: TGTGCCACCTCAGGGCTAGCGGGGGTTTCTGCAAAGACCCAGTACTTC
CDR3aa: CATSGLAGVSAKTQYF

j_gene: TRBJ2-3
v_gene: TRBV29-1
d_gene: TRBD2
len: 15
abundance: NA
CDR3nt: TGCAGCGTTGAGGACCGACTAGCGGTGACAGATACGCAGTATTTT
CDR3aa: CSVEDRLAVTDTQYF

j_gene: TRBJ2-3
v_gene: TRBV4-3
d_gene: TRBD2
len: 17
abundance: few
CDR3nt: TGCGCCAGCAGCCTCGGGACAGCGGGGGGCCGGACTTTAACGCAGTATTTT
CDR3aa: CASSLGTAGGRTLTQYF

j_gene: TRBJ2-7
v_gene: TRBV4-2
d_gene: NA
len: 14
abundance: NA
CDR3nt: TGTGCCAGCAGCCAAGTAGCCCTGGCTCATGAGCAGTACTTC
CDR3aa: CASSQVALAHEQYF

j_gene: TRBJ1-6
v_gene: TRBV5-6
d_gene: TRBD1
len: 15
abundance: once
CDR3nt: TGTGCCAGCAGCCGCCGGGACAGGGGGAATACACCCCTCCACTTT
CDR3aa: CASSRRDRGNTPLHF

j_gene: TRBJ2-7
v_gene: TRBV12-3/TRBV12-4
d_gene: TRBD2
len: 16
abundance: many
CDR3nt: TGTGCCACTACAAACTCCGGGACTAGCGGGGGCTACGAGCAGTACTTC
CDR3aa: CATTNSGTSGGYEQYF

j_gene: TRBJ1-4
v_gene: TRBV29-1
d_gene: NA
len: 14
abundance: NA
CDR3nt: TGCAGCGTTAAGACCGGGACAAGTCGGGAAAAACTGTTTTTT
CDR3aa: CSVKTGTSREKLFF

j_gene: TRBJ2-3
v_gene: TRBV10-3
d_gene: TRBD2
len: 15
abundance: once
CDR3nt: TGTGCCATCAGTACCTTTCGGGGGGGCACAGATACGCAGTATTTT
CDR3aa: CAISTFRGGTDTQYF

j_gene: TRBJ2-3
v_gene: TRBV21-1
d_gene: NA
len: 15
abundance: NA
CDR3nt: TGTGCCAGCAGCAAGTGGGCGGCCTACACAGATACGCAGTATTTT
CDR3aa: CASSKWAAYTDTQYF

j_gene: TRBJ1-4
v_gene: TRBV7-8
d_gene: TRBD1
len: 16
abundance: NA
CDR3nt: TGTGCCAGCAGGCCCGGGACAGGGGGCTTTTATGAAAAACTGTTTTTT
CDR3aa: CASRPGTGGFYEKLFF

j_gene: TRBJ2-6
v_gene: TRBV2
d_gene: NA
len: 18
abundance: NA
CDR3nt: TGTGCCAGTATTGACAGTTCTTGTGCCGCCTCTGGGGCCAACGTCCTGACTTTC
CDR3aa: CASIDSSCAASGANVLTF

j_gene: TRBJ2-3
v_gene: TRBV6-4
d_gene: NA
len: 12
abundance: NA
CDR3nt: TGTGCCAGCAGTGACGGTACTAGTGTCTGGTATTTT
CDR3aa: CASSDGTSVWYF

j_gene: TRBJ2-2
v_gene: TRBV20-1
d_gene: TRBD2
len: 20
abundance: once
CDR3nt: TGCAGTGCTAGAGAATCATCGAGACTAGCGGGGGGGCTCGGCACCGGGGAGCTGTTTTTT
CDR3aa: CSARESSRLAGGLGTGELFF

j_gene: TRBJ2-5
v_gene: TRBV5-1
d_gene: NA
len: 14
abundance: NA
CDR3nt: TGCGCCAGCAGCTTCACAGCAGTACAAGAGACCCAGTACTTC
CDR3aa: CASSFTAVQETQYF

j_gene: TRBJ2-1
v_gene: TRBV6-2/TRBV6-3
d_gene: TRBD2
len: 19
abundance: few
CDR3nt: TGTGCCAGCAGAGATCCCGGGACTAGCGGGGGCCGCTCCTACAATGAGCAGTTCTTC
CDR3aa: CASRDPGTSGGRSYNEQFF

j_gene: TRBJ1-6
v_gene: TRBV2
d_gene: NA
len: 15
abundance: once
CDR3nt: TGTGCCAGCGGACAGCCTAGCTCCTATAATTCACCCCTCCACTTT
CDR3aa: CASGQPSSYNSPLHF